This record concerns one T cell receptor (beta chain) sequence. The entry originates in a study of PD-L1 blockade in urothelial cancer. Study information: Atezolizumab 1,200 mg was given intravenously every 3 weeks, starting 2014. Bladder-origin urothelial cancer in males covered about nine tenths of the roughly 30 patients.

The sample's time point: pretreatment peripheral blood. With 7 bases removed from V and 4 bases from J, the gap between germline ends came to 7 bases. The CDR3 runs 11 residues. The germline gives CDR1 MNHNS, CDR2 SASEGT. Produced via immunoSEQ multiplex PCR; TCRdb's table is partial and in-frame only. The sample lists about 56,000 clones, roughly 87% seen once, with roughly 14% in the top ten. V and J are TRBV6-1 and TRBJ1-1; D ambiguous. This receptor was identified in a man in his 70s with urothelial cancer. The specimen comprised PBMCs, sampled around atezolizumab (anti-PD-L1) treatment. CDR3: CASIFSTEAFF. CDR3 nucleotides: TGTGCCAGCATTTTCAGCACTGAAGCTTTCTTT.